The clone carrying this T cell receptor beta chain was detected once. Unmatched junction bases numbered 9, after V lost 6 bases and J lost 1 base. CDR1 is MNHEY, CDR2 SVGEGT, per germline. The CDR3 length is 16 residues. This record belongs to a study of blood T cell repertoires in COVID-19. Using immunoSEQ multiplex PCR, the repertoire was profiled, and TCRdb retains in-frame clones only, with some absent. This repertoire shows 150,000 to 200,000 clones, approximately 86% found once; its top ten account for around 0.6%. The source material was peripheral blood. This sequence was found in a man aged 60 to 69 with COVID-19, enrolled during active disease. The chain combines TRBV6-2 or TRBV6-3 with TRBJ2-3; 8 nucleotides line up with TRBD2. The CDR3 region has the DNA TGTGCCAGCAGCGCGTATAGCGGGAAACGCACAGATACGCAGTATTTT. The encoded protein is CASSAYSGKRTDTQYF.